This entry concerns a single TCR beta chain. The target antigen is unknown. Trimming took 5 bases from V and 7 from J; bases not matched to a gene: 8. CDR3 length equals 13 residues. The germline V gene encodes CDR1 GTSNPN and CDR2 SVGIG (reference sequence). Here immunoSEQ multiplex PCR was the method, and the copy in TCRdb shows in-frame clones only, minus some. The sample lists 130,000 or so clones; about 86% were seen once. The sample is drawn from a study of T cell responses to AZD1222 COVID-19 vaccine. Study-wide points: Repertoire sampling was restricted to post-peak T cell response timepoints.

The V and J genes are TRBV30 and TRBJ1-1; 9 bases line up with TRBD1. The clonotype was recovered from an adult in good health. The sample in question was peripheral blood, obtained on day 0 of AZD1222 vaccination. The CDR3 coding sequence is TGTGCCTGGTGTTTAGGACAGGGGTTTGAAGCTTTCTTT. This encodes CAWCLGQGFEAFF.